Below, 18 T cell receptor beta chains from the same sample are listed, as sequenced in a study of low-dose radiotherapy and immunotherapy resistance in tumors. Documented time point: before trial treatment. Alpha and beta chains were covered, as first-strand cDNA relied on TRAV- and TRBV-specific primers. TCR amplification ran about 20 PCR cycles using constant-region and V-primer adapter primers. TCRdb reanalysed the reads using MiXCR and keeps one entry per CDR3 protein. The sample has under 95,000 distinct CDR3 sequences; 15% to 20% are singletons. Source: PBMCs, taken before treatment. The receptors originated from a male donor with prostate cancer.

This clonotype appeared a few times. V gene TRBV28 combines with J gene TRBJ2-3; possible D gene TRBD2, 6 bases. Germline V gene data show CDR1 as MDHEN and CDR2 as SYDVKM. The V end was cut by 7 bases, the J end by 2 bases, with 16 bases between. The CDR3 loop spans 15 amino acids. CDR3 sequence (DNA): TGTGCCAGCACCCCTGTGGCGGGGCCCACAGATACGCAGTATTTT. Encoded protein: CASTPVAGPTDTQYF.

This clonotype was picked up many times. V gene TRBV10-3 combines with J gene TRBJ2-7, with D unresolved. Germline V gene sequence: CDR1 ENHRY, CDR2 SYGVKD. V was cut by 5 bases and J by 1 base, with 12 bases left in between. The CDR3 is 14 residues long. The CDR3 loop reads CAISPEIGSYEQYF. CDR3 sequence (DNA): TGTGCCATCAGTCCCGAAATAGGATCCTACGAGCAGTACTTC.

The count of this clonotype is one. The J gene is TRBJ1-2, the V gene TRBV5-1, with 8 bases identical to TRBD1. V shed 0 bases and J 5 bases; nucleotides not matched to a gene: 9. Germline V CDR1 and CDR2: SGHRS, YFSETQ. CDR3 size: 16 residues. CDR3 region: CASSLGTGNSFYGYTF. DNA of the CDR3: TGCGCCAGCAGCTTGGGGACAGGGAATTCGTTTTATGGCTACACCTTC.

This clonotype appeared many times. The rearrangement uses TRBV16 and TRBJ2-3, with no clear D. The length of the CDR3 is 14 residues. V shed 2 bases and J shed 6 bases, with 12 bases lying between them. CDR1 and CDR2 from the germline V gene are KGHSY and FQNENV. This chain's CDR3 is CASSQGTPTDTQYF. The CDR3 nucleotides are TGTGCCAGCAGCCAAGGCACACCCACTGATACGCAGTATTTT.

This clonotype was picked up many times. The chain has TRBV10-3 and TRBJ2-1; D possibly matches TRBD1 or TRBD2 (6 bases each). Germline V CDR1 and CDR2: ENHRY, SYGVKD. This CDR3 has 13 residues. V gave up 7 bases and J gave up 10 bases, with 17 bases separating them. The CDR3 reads CAITRTAGGEQFF. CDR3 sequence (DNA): TGTGCCATCACGAGGACAGCGGGTGGCGAGCAGTTCTTC.

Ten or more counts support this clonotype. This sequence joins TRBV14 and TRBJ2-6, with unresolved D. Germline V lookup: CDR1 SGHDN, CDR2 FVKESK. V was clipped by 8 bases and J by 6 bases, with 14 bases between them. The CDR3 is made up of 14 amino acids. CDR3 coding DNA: TGTGCCAGCCGTGGCACGTCGGAGGCCAACGTCCTGACTTTC. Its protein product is CASRGTSEANVLTF.

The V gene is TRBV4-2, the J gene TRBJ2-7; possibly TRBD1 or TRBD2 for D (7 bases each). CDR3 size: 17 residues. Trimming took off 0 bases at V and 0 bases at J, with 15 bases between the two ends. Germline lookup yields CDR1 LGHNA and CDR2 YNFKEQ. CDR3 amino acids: CASSQESGGAASYEQYF. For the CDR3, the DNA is TGTGCCAGCAGCCAAGAATCAGGGGGGGCCGCCTCCTACGAGCAGTACTTC.

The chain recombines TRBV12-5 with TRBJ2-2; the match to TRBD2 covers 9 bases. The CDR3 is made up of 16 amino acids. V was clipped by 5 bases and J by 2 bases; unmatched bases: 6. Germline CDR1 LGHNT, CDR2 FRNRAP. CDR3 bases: TGTGCTAGTGGTGTGACTAGCGGAACAAACACCGGGGAGCTGTTTTTT. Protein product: CASGVTSGTNTGELFF. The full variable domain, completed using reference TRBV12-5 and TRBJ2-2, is DARVTQTPRHKVTEMGQEVTMRCQPILGHNTVFWYRQTMMQGLELLAYFRNRAPLDDSGMPKDRFSAEMPDATLATLKIQPSEPRDSAVYFCASGVTSGTNTGELFFGEGSRLTVL.

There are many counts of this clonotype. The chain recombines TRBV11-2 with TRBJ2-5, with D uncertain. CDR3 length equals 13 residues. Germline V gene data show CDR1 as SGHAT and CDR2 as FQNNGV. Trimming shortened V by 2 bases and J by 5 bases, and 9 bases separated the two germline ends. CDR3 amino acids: CASSLRMEETQYF. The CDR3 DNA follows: TGTGCCAGCAGCTTAAGAATGGAGGAGACCCAGTACTTC.

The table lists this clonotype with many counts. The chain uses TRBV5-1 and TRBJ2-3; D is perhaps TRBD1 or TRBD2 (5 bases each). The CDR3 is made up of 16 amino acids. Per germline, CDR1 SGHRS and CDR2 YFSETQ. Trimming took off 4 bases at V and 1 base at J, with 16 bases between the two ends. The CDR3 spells CASSPGTALGTDTQYF. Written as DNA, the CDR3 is TGCGCCAGCAGCCCCGGGACGGCCTTGGGCACAGATACGCAGTATTTT.

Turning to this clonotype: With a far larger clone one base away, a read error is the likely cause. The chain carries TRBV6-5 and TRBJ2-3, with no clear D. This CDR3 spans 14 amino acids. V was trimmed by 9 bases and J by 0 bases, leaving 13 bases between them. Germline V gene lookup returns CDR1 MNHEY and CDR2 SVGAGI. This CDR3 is CASTRGGSTDTQYF. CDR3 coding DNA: TGTGCCAGTACGCGTGGCGGAAGCACAGATACGCAGTATTTT.

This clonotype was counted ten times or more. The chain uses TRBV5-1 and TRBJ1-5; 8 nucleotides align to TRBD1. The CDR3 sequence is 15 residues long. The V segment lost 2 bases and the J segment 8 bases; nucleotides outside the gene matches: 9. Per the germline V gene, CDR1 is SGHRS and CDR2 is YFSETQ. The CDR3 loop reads CASSFSGGPREPQHF. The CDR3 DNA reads TGCGCCAGCAGCTTCTCAGGGGGCCCGCGGGAGCCCCAGCATTTT.

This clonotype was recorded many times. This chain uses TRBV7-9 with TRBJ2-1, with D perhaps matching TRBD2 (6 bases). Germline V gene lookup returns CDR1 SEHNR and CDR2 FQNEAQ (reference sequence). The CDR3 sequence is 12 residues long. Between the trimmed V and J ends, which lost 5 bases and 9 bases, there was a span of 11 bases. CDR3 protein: CASSQGRSEQFF. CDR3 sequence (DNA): TGTGCCAGCAGCCAAGGGAGGAGTGAGCAGTTCTTC.

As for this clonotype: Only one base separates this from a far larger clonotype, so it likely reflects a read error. The CDR3 DNA reads TGTGCCAGCACCGGAGGGGGGGAGACCCAGTACTTC. Protein product: CASTGGGETQYF. The gene calls are TRBV5-3 and TRBJ2-5; D possibly uses TRBD1 or TRBD2 (6 bases each). TRBV5-3 is an open reading frame, and its role is uncertain. The CDR3 totals 12 residues. V shed 8 bases and J shed 5 bases, with 13 bases lying between them.

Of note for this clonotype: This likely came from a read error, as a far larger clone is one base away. The CDR3 nucleotides read TGTGCCAGCAGCCCCCGAGCGGGGCAGGGTATAGGGACCCAGTTCTTC. Translating it yields CASSPRAGQGIGTQFF. V usage is TRBV9 and J usage is TRBJ2-1; 7 bases are shared with TRBD2. This CDR3 contains 16 residues. J gave up 13 bases and V 4 bases, and 20 bases lay outside the gene matches. Germline assignment: CDR1 SGDLS and CDR2 YYNGEE.

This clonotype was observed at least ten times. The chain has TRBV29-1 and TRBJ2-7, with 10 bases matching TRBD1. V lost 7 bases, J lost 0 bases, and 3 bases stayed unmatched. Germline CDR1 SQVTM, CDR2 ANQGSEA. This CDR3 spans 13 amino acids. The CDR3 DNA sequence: TGCAGCGGCAGGACAGGGGGCTCCTACGAGCAGTACTTC. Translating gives CSGRTGGSYEQYF.

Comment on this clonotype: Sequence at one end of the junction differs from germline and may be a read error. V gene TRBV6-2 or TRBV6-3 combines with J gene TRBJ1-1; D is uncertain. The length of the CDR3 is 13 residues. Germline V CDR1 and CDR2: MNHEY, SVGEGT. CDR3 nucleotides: TGTGCCAGCAACTCGAGATCGAACGCTGAAGCTTTCTTT. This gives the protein CASNSRSNAEAFF.

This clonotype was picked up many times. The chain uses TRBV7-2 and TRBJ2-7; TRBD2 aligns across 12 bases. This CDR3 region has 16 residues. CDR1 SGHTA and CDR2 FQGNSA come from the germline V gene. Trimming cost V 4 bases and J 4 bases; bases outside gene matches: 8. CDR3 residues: CASSSRPSGGAYEQYF. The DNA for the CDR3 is TGTGCCAGCAGCTCTCGCCCTAGCGGGGGGGCGTACGAGCAGTACTTC. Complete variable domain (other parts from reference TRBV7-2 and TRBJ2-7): GAGVSQSPSNKVTEKGKDVELRCDPISGHTALYWYRQSLGQGLEFLIYFQGNSAPDKSGLPSDRFSAERTGGSVSTLTIQRTQQEDSAVYLCASSSRPSGGAYEQYFGPGTRLTVT.